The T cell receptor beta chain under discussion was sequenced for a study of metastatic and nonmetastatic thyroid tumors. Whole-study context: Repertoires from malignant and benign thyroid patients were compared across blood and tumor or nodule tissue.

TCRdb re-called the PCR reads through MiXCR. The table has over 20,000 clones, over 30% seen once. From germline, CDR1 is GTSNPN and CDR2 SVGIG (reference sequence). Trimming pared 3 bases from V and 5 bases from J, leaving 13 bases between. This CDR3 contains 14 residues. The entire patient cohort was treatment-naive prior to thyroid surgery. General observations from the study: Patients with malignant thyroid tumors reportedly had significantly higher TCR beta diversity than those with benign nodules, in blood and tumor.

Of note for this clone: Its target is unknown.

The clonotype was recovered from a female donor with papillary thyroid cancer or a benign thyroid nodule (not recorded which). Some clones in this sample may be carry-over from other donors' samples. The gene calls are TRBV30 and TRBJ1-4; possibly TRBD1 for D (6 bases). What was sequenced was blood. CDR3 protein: CAWSVGGTNEKLFF. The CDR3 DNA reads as TGTGCCTGGAGCGTAGGGGGGACAAATGAAAAACTGTTTTTT.